These 21 T cell receptor beta chains were sequenced from one sample in a study of T cells in Graves' hyperthyroidism and ophthalmopathy. Researchers amplified the TCR beta CDR3 regions from RNA transcripts. During a first-round RT-PCR of the TCR CDR3, the HTBI primer set was used. Using its own MiXCR run on the multiplex PCR reads, TCRdb lists one record per CDR3 protein. The sample yields about 840,000 distinct CDR3 sequences, 35% to 40% seen once. The sample was blood. These receptors were collected from a man aged 18 to 30 with Graves' hyperthyroidism.

The chain joins TRBV19 to TRBJ2-7; TRBD2 agrees at 7 bases. V lost 9 bases and J lost 3; bases outside the gene matches: 14. CDR1 LNHDA and CDR2 SQIVND come from the germline V gene (reference sequence). This CDR3 spans 15 amino acids. The CDR3 nucleotides are TGTGCCAGCAGCTTTACGGGGGGTGACAACTACGAGCAGTACTTC. Protein: CASSFTGGDNYEQYF.

The table lists this clonotype with many counts. This chain connects TRBV29-1 to TRBJ1-2, with D unresolved. The CDR3 is made up of 11 amino acids. V shed 3 bases and J shed 8 bases, with 10 bases lying between them. Looked up from germline, CDR1 is SQVTM and CDR2 is ANQGSEA. The CDR3 DNA sequence: TGCAGCGTTGACCTTCTGGCGGGCTACACCTTC. It specifies CSVDLLAGYTF.

This clonotype was found a few times. The chain uses TRBV12-3 or TRBV12-4 and TRBJ2-2; D is unresolved. Trimming took off 7 bases at V and 6 bases at J, with 9 bases between the two ends. CDR3 length: 12 amino acids. The CDR3 DNA reads as TGTGCCAGCACCCCCTATCCCGGGGAGCTGTTTTTT. Translated, it gives CASTPYPGELFF.

On this clonotype: A much larger clone differs from this one at a single base, so this may be a read error. V gene TRBV25-1 combines with J gene TRBJ2-7, with 7 bases identical to TRBD1. The germline CDR1 and CDR2 sequences are MGHDK and SYGVNS. V lost 4 bases to trimming and J lost 6 bases; unmatched junction nucleotides: 12. CDR3 length equals 15 residues. The CDR3 protein is CASSGKPGQSTEQYF. DNA of the CDR3: TGTGCCAGCAGTGGCAAACCGGGACAGAGTACCGAGCAGTACTTC.

There are a few counts of this clonotype. The genes are TRBV5-5 and TRBJ1-1; D perhaps matches TRBD1 (6 bases). Germline V gene sequence: CDR1 SGHKS, CDR2 YYEKEE (reference sequence). V lost 2 bases and J 11 bases, leaving 16 bases between the germline ends. CDR3 size: 13 residues. In DNA, the CDR3 is TGTGCCAGCAGCTTCCTCGGGGGGCCAGAGGCTTTCTTT. It codes for CASSFLGGPEAFF.

The V call is TRBV29-1, the J call TRBJ1-1, with 7 nucleotides matching TRBD1. V dropped 8 bases and J dropped 3; count of bases not matched to a gene: 6. The CDR3 extends over 12 amino acids. Germline V gives CDR1 SQVTM, CDR2 ANQGSEA. CDR3 sequence (DNA): TGCAGCATCGAGGGGGCAGACACTGAAGCTTTCTTT. Translation: CSIEGADTEAFF.

The genes are TRBV2 and TRBJ1-5; D is uncertain. The CDR3 runs 15 residues. Germline-derived CDR1 and CDR2 are SNHLY and FYNNEI. Trimming left V 5 bases short and J 6 bases short, with 17 bases between. The CDR3 sequence: CASSPAEARSQPQHF. CDR3 nucleotides: TGTGCCAGCAGTCCTGCCGAGGCCCGGAGTCAGCCCCAGCATTTT.

The chain combines TRBV15 with TRBJ2-5; 8 bases map to TRBD2. V was pared by 2 bases and J by 5 bases, with 4 bases of the junction left unmatched. The germline V gene encodes CDR1 LNHNV and CDR2 YYDKDF (reference sequence). This CDR3 has 14 residues. The CDR3 loop is CATSRPGGGETQYF. CDR3 in DNA: TGTGCCACCAGCAGACCGGGAGGGGGGGAGACCCAGTACTTC.

The chain carries TRBV29-1 and TRBJ2-3; 9 bases align to TRBD1. Germline V gene lookup returns CDR1 SQVTM and CDR2 ANQGSEA. The CDR3 loop spans 13 amino acids. V shed 3 bases and J 6 bases; nucleotides not matched to a gene: 4. CDR3 nucleotide sequence: TGCAGCGTTGAGGGACAGGGTCCCGATACGCAGTATTTT. This gives the protein CSVEGQGPDTQYF.

This clonotype was recorded only once. One end of the junction is discordant with germline, which a read error may explain. The rearrangement uses TRBV13 and TRBJ2-7; D is possibly TRBD1 (6 bases). The CDR3 is made up of 14 amino acids. The germline gives CDR1 PRHDT, CDR2 FYEKMQ (reference sequence). The CDR3 here is CASSHTTGYYEQCF. The CDR3 region has the DNA TGTGCCAGCAGCCATACTACAGGGTACTACGAGCAGTGCTTC.

The sample holds a few counts of this clonotype. The chain links TRBV9 to TRBJ2-5; 9 bases align to TRBD2. The CDR3 has 16 amino acids. The V gene's germline CDR1 is SGDLS and CDR2 YYNGEE. J lost 5 bases, V lost 2 bases, and 10 bases had no gene match. Here the CDR3 reads CASSVSGLATRETQYF. The CDR3 DNA reads as TGTGCCAGCAGCGTTTCGGGACTAGCCACGAGGGAGACCCAGTACTTC.

The chain joins TRBV2 to TRBJ1-5; D might be TRBD1 (6 bases). The germline V gene has CDR1 SNHLY and CDR2 FYNNEI. The CDR3 loop spans 15 amino acids. Trimming took off 10 bases at V and 3 bases at J, with 19 bases between the two ends. The CDR3 DNA follows: TGTGCCACAGGGGACACTCCTCCTTTCAATCAGCCCCAGCATTTT. This codes for CATGDTPPFNQPQHF.

V gene TRBV9 combines with J gene TRBJ2-2, with D tentatively TRBD1 (6 bases). Germline CDR1 reads SGDLS; CDR2 reads YYNGEE. The CDR3 runs 14 residues. V dropped 4 bases and J dropped 4 bases, with 11 bases sitting between them. The CDR3 DNA reads TGTGCCAGCAGCAACAGGGCCGGCACCGGGGAGCTGTTTTTT. As protein: CASSNRAGTGELFF.

The chain has TRBV12-3 or TRBV12-4 and TRBJ2-7, with 10 positions matching TRBD2. The CDR3 has 20 residues. V shed 7 bases, J shed 6 bases, and the junction held 27 bases outside the gene matches. The CDR3: CASTPGLAGAAGWRGPEQYF. As DNA, the CDR3 is TGTGCCAGCACCCCGGGGCTAGCGGGAGCTGCCGGGTGGAGGGGCCCCGAGCAGTACTTC.

The table lists this clonotype with a count of one. The rearrangement links TRBV19 to TRBJ1-3; D is undetermined. CDR3 length equals 18 residues. Germline V lookup: CDR1 LNHDA, CDR2 SQIVND (reference sequence). V was trimmed by 0 bases and J by 0 bases, leaving 15 bases between them. This CDR3 is CASSIDRANGPSGNTIYF. CDR3 DNA: TGTGCCAGTAGTATAGATCGGGCCAATGGACCCTCTGGAAACACCATATATTTT.

The CDR3 is CASSQGGGKSQPQHF. For the CDR3, the DNA is TGTGCCAGCAGCCAGGGGGGGGGAAAGAGCCAGCCCCAGCATTTT. The chain has TRBV7-2 and TRBJ1-5; 7 bases align to TRBD1. The CDR3 extends over 15 amino acids. Germline assignment: CDR1 SGHTA and CDR2 FQGNSA. V lost 5 bases and J lost 7; bases outside the gene matches: 11.

Worth noting for this clonotype: The conserved closing phenylalanine or tryptophan is absent in this CDR3, likely reflecting a read error. This sequence joins TRBV24-1 and TRBJ1-1; D uncertain. Trimming pared 0 bases from V and 0 bases from J, leaving 7 bases between. The CDR3 has 15 amino acids. Germline assignment: CDR1 KGHDR and CDR2 SFDVKD. The DNA of the CDR3 is TGTGCCACCAGTGATTTGCCCGGCCTGAACACTGAAGCTTTCCTT. Its translation: CATSDLPGLNTEAFL.

The chain links TRBV28 to TRBJ1-1, with D hard to call. This CDR3 has 12 amino acids. V was shortened by 6 bases and J by 6 bases, with 11 bases between the two germline ends. Germline CDR1 reads MDHEN; CDR2 reads SYDVKM. The CDR3 bases are TGTGCCAGCAGGTTCGAACCGTCTGAAGCTTTCTTT. This sequence encodes CASRFEPSEAFF.

On this clonotype itself: An end of the junction differs from the germline gene, which may be a read error. The chain links TRBV9 to TRBJ1-1; D possibly corresponds to TRBD1 (5 bases). CDR1 SGDLS and CDR2 YYNGEE come from the germline V gene. There are 16 residues in the CDR3. CDR3 residues: CTSRLPQGARNTEAFF. The CDR3 bases are TGTACCAGCAGACTTCCCCAGGGAGCAAGGAACACTGAAGCTTTCTTT.

This clonotype was counted ten times or more. The chain recombines TRBV7-9 with TRBJ2-7, with 12 bases lining up with TRBD2. V shed 4 bases and J 3 bases; nucleotides not matched to a gene: 4. CDR3 length: 15 amino acids. Germline CDR1 SEHNR, CDR2 FQNEAQ (reference sequence). The CDR3 DNA reads as TGTGCCAGCAGCTCGACGACTAGCGGGGGCTACGAGCAGTACTTC. Residues: CASSSTTSGGYEQYF.

This clonotype was observed many times. The rearrangement joins TRBV4-1 to TRBJ1-2, with a possible D match to TRBD1 (5 bases). The CDR3 is 14 amino acids. Trimming removed 1 base at V and 0 bases at J, with 6 bases between. In germline, CDR1 is MGHRA, CDR2 YSYEKL. The CDR3 coding sequence is TGCGCCAGCAGCCAAGCAGGGCCTAACTATGGCTACACCTTC. As protein: CASSQAGPNYGYTF.